The 23 T cell receptor beta chains presented below share a single source sample, sequenced in a study of cytomegalovirus exposure and HLA in healthy donors. Primers included in the PCR were 60 Vbeta and 13 Jbeta primers. Clones were sequenced by immunoSEQ multiplex PCR, and TCRdb holds only the in-frame ones, with some missing. The sample lists fewer than 45,000 clones; around 70% were seen once. Sequencing was performed on PBMCs. These receptors were collected from a woman between 25 and 40 years old in good health and CMV-seronegative.

J is TRBJ1-2 and V is TRBV28; D is unclear. Trimming removed 3 bases from V and 2 bases from J, with 7 bases in between. The CDR3 runs to 13 residues. Germline CDR1 reads MDHEN; CDR2 reads SYDVKM. CDR3 loop: CASSFGLNYGYTF. CDR3 in DNA: TGTGCCAGCAGTTTTGGGCTGAACTATGGCTACACCTTC.

V usage is TRBV5-1 and J usage is TRBJ2-2; a possible D gene is TRBD2 (6 bases). This CDR3 comprises 15 residues. The V gene lost 4 bases and the J gene lost 4 bases, with 14 bases spanning the gap. Germline V gives CDR1 SGHRS, CDR2 YFSETQ. In DNA, the CDR3 is TGCGCCAGCAGCGGCGGAGGGAGTTTCACCGGGGAGCTGTTTTTT. The encoded protein is CASSGGGSFTGELFF.

The chain has TRBV27 and TRBJ1-2; D remains ambiguous. V was pared by 1 base and J by 8 bases, with 11 bases between. The CDR3 loop spans 13 amino acids. Germline V gene lookup returns CDR1 MNHEY and CDR2 SMNVEV (reference sequence). The CDR3 DNA sequence: TGTGCCAGCAGTTTATTTCCCGCGGGGGGCTACACCTTC. Translation gives CASSLFPAGGYTF.

V usage is TRBV7-6 and J usage is TRBJ1-2; tentatively, D is TRBD1 (5 bases). Germline loops: CDR1 SGHVS, CDR2 FNYEAQ. The germline V and J ends were trimmed by 10 bases and 2 bases, with 17 bases remaining between them. The CDR3 consists of 14 residues. This chain's CDR3 is CAIIGGGENYGYTF. As DNA, the CDR3 is TGTGCCATCATCGGGGGAGGGGAGAACTATGGCTACACCTTC.

V is TRBV6-6 and J is TRBJ2-5; D perhaps matches TRBD1 (8 bases). Germline lookup yields CDR1 MNHNY and CDR2 SVGAGI (reference sequence). The CDR3 is 15 amino acids. V was clipped by 6 bases and J by 4 bases, with 18 bases between them. In DNA, the CDR3 is TGTGCCAGCAGCACAGGGGGGGTCATTGCAGAGACCCAGTACTTC. The encoded protein is CASSTGGVIAETQYF.

The chain has TRBV4-1 and TRBJ1-4; D not certain. The germline V and J ends were trimmed by 0 bases and 8 bases, with 13 bases remaining between them. Per germline, CDR1 MGHRA and CDR2 YSYEKL. The length of the CDR3 is 15 residues. This chain's CDR3 is CASSQEVNGGEKLFF. CDR3 sequence (DNA): TGCGCCAGCAGCCAAGAGGTCAATGGCGGGGAAAAACTGTTTTTT.

The chain joins TRBV6-1 to TRBJ1-5; possibly TRBD1 for D (6 bases). CDR1 and CDR2 from the germline V gene are MNHNS and SASEGT. The V gene lost 4 bases and the J gene lost 5 bases, with 12 bases spanning the gap. The CDR3 spans 14 residues. The CDR3 loop is CASSVIRGYQPQHF. CDR3 nucleotide sequence: TGTGCCAGCAGTGTAATCAGGGGCTATCAGCCCCAGCATTTT.

This clone was detected only a few times. This chain uses TRBV30 with TRBJ2-1; D gene unclear. Trimming removed 4 bases at V and 4 bases at J, with 5 bases between. CDR1 and CDR2 (germline): GTSNPN, SVGIG (reference sequence). This CDR3 comprises 11 residues. The CDR3 protein is CAWIRYNEQFF. Written as DNA, the CDR3 is TGTGCCTGGATCAGATACAATGAGCAGTTCTTC.

The chain couples TRBV4-1 to TRBJ1-4; 8 nucleotides line up with TRBD1. Trimming at V came to 4 bases and at J to 8 bases, leaving 9 bases not matched to a gene. Germline V CDR1 and CDR2: MGHRA, YSYEKL. This CDR3 has 15 residues. CDR3 nucleotide sequence: TGCGCCAGCAGCCGCCCGACAGGGGAGGAGGAAAAACTGTTTTTT. It encodes CASSRPTGEEEKLFF.

The chain combines TRBV7-9 with TRBJ1-1, with 7 nucleotides matching TRBD1. The germline V gene has CDR1 SEHNR and CDR2 FQNEAQ (reference sequence). The J segment lost 7 bases and the V segment lost 5 bases, leaving 7 bases of the junction unmatched. This CDR3 is 13 amino acids long. The CDR3 bases are TGTGCCAGCAGCCAGACCGGGACAGATGAAGCTTTCTTT. Its translation is CASSQTGTDEAFF.

The J gene is TRBJ1-2, the V gene TRBV6-1; 8 bases align to TRBD1. Germline V gives CDR1 MNHNS, CDR2 SASEGT. The CDR3 has 13 residues. V lost 5 bases and J lost 7; bases outside the gene matches: 6. CDR3 in amino acids: CASSLDRGGGYTF. CDR3 bases: TGTGCCAGCAGTCTTGACAGGGGCGGTGGCTACACCTTC.

J is TRBJ2-1 and V is TRBV6-5; 10 positions agree with TRBD1. Germline CDR1 MNHEY, CDR2 SVGAGI. With 6 bases clipped from V and 10 bases from J, the junction kept 9 bases outside the gene matches. CDR3 length equals 14 residues. The CDR3 DNA sequence: TGTGCCAGCAGCATTCTGACAGGGGGCAGAGAGCAGTTCTTC. Its translation is CASSILTGGREQFF.

This sequence joins TRBV18 and TRBJ1-6, with TRBD1 as a possible D gene (6 bases). The V gene's germline CDR1 is KGHSH and CDR2 LQKENI. Trimming stripped 5 bases from V and 7 bases from J, with 18 bases between. CDR3 size: 16 residues. The CDR3 region has the DNA TGTGCCAGCTCAGTCCGGGGGGCTAGTGGAAATTCACCCCTCCACTTT. The encoded protein is CASSVRGASGNSPLHF. The variable domain in full, completed from reference TRBV18 and TRBJ1-6, reads NAGVMQNPRHLVRRRGQEARLRCSPMKGHSHVYWYRQLPEEGLKFMVYLQKENIIDESGMPKERFSAEFPKEGPSILRIQQVVRGDSAAYFCASSVRGASGNSPLHFGNGTRLTVT.

The chain links TRBV18 to TRBJ1-1; no definite D call. The CDR3 runs 13 residues. Per the germline V gene, CDR1 is KGHSH and CDR2 is LQKENI. With 7 bases removed from V and 3 bases from J, the gap between germline ends came to 12 bases. DNA of the CDR3: TGTGCCAGCTTCCTATCTCCATACACTGAAGCTTTCTTT. This codes for CASFLSPYTEAFF.

The chain recombines TRBV29-1 with TRBJ2-1; D gene ambiguous. The V and J ends lost 2 bases and 1 base respectively, with 15 bases between them. This CDR3 contains 16 residues. Germline V gives CDR1 SQVTM, CDR2 ANQGSEA. CDR3 protein: CSVEILQKPSYNEQFF. CDR3 nucleotide sequence: TGCAGCGTTGAAATCCTACAGAAACCTTCCTACAATGAGCAGTTCTTC.

V and J are TRBV28 and TRBJ1-1; unclear D gene. Trimming took off 2 bases at V and 2 bases at J, with 9 bases between the two ends. Germline CDR1 is MDHEN and CDR2 is SYDVKM. CDR3 length: 14 residues. The CDR3 loop is CASSLTRDNTEAFF. DNA for the CDR3: TGTGCCAGCAGTTTAACGCGGGATAACACTGAAGCTTTCTTT.

The chain has TRBV6-6 and TRBJ1-2; the D is unclear. The CDR3 spans 14 residues. The V end was cut by 2 bases, the J end by 4 bases, with 11 bases between. Germline CDR1 and CDR2: MNHNY and SVGAGI (reference sequence). The CDR3 loop reads CASSYGGLSYGYTF. The DNA of the CDR3 is TGTGCCAGCAGTTACGGAGGGTTATCCTATGGCTACACCTTC.

This clone occurred a few times. The chain is built from TRBV29-1 and TRBJ1-4; D remains ambiguous. Germline V gene lookup returns CDR1 SQVTM and CDR2 ANQGSEA. The V end was cut by 3 bases, the J end by 8 bases, with 10 bases between. The CDR3 extends over 12 amino acids. The CDR3 loop is CSVEREGEKLFF. The CDR3 DNA reads TGCAGCGTTGAGAGGGAGGGCGAAAAACTGTTTTTT.

The rearrangement joins TRBV7-2 to TRBJ1-2, with D hard to call. Germline CDR1 SGHTA, CDR2 FQGNSA. CDR3 size: 14 residues. Trimming took 0 bases from V and 5 from J, leaving 10 bases between them. CDR3: CASSLALGGYGYTF. The DNA for the CDR3 is TGTGCCAGCAGCTTAGCCCTTGGCGGATATGGCTACACCTTC. The entire variable domain, with the rest obtained from reference TRBV7-2 and TRBJ1-2, is as follows: GAGVSQSPSNKVTEKGKDVELRCDPISGHTALYWYRQSLGQGLEFLIYFQGNSAPDKSGLPSDRFSAERTGGSVSTLTIQRTQQEDSAVYLCASSLALGGYGYTFGSGTRLTVV.

In this sample, this clone turned up a few times. V is TRBV4-1 and J is TRBJ1-5; 8 nucleotides line up with TRBD1. Trimming took 7 bases from V and 0 from J; bases not matched to a gene: 5. The V gene's germline CDR1 is MGHRA and CDR2 YSYEKL. The CDR3 is 15 residues long. Here the CDR3 DNA reads TGCGCCAGCACTCAGGGGGCCCTTAGCAATCAGCCCCAGCATTTT. Translating gives CASTQGALSNQPQHF.

The chain links TRBV7-7 to TRBJ2-3; 11 nucleotides agree with TRBD2. V was clipped by 5 bases and J by 4 bases; unmatched bases: 8. CDR1 and CDR2 (germline): SSHAT, FNYEAQ (reference sequence). The CDR3 sequence is 16 residues long. CDR3 sequence (DNA): TGTGCCAGCAGCCCCGAACTAGCGGGGGTAGCAGATACGCAGTATTTT. It yields the protein CASSPELAGVADTQYF.

The V call is TRBV7-9, the J call TRBJ1-3; 7 bases align to TRBD1. Looked up from germline, CDR1 is SEHNR and CDR2 is FQNEAQ (reference sequence). The V segment lost 1 base and the J segment 4 bases; nucleotides outside the gene matches: 4. The CDR3 runs to 15 residues. The CDR3 loop reads CASSLGGGEGNTIYF. In DNA form, the CDR3 reads TGTGCCAGCAGCTTAGGAGGGGGCGAGGGAAACACCATATATTTT.

This chain joins TRBV5-4 and TRBJ2-1; D might be TRBD1 (5 bases). The germline V gene has CDR1 SGHNT and CDR2 YYREEE (reference sequence). The V end lost 0 bases, the J end lost 3 bases, and 13 bases lay between the germline ends. The CDR3 is 16 residues long. This chain's CDR3 is CASSLGQGMNYNEQFF. Here the CDR3 DNA reads TGTGCCAGCAGCTTGGGGCAGGGTATGAACTACAATGAGCAGTTCTTC.